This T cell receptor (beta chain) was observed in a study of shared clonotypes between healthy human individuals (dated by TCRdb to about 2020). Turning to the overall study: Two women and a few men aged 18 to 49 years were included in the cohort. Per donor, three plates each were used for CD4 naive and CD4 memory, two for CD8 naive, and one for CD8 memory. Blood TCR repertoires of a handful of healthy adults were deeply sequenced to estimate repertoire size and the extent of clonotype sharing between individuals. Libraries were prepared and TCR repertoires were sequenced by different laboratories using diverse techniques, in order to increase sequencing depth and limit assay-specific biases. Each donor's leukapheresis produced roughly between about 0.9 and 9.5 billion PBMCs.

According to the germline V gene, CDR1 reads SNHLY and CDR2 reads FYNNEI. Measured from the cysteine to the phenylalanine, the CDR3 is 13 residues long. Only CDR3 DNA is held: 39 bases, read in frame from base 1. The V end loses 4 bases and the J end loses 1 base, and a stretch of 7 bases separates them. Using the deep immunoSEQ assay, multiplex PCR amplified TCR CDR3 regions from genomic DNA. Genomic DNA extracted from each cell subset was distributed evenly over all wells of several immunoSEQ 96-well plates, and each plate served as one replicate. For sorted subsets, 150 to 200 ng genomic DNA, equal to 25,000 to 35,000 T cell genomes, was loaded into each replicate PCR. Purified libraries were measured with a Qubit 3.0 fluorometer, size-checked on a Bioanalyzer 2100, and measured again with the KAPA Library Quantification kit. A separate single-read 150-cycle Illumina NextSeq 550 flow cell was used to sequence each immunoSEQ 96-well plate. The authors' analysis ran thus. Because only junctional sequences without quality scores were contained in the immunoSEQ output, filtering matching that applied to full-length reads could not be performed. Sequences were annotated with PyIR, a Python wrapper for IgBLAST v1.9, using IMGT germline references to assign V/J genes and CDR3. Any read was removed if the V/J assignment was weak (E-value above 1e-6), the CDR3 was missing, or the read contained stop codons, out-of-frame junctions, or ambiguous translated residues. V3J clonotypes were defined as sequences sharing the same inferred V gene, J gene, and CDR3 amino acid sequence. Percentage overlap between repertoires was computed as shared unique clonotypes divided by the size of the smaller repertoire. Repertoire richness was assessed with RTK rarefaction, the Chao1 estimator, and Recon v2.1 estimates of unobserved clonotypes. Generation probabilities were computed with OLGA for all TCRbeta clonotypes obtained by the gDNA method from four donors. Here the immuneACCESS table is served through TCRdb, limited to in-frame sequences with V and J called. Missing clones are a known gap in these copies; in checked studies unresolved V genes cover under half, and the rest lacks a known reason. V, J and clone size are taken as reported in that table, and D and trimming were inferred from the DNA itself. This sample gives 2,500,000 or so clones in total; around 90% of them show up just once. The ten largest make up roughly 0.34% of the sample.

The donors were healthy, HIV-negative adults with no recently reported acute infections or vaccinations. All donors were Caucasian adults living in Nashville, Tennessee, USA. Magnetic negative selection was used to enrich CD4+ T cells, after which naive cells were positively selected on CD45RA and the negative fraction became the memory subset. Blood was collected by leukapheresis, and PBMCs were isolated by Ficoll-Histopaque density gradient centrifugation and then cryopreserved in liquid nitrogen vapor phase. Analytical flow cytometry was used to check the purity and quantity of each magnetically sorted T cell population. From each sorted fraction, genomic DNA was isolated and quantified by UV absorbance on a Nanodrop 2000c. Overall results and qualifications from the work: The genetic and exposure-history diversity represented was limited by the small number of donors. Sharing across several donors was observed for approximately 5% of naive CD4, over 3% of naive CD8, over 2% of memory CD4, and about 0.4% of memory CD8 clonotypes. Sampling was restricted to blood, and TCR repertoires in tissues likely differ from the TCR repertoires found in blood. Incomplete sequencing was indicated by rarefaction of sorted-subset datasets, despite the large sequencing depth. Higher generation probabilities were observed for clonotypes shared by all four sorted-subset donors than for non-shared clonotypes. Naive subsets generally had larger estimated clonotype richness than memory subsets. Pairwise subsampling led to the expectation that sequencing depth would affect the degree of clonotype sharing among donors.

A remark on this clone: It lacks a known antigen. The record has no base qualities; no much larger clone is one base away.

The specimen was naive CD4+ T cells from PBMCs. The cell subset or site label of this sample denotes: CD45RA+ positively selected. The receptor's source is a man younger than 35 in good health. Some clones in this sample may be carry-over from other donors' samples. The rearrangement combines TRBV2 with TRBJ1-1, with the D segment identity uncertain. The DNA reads TGTGCCAGCAGTGGCGTCCCGAACACTGAAGCTTTCTTT. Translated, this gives CASSGVPNTEAFF.